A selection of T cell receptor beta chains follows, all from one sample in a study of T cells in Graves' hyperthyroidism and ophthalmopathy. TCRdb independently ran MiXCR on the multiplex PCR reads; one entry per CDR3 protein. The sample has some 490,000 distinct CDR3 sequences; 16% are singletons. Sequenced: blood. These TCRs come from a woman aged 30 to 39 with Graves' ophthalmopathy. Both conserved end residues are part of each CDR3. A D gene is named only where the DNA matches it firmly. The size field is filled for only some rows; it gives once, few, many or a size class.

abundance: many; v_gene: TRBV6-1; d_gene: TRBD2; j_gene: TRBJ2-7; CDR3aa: CASRAGRAYEQYF; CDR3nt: TGTGCCAGCAGGGCCGGGAGGGCCTACGAGCAGTACTTC
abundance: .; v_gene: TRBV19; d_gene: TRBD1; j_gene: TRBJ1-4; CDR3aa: CASSSTGANEKLFF; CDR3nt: TGTGCCAGTTCGTCGACAGGGGCTAATGAAAAACTGTTTTTT
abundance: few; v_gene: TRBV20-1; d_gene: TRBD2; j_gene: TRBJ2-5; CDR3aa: CSARRGVDAAAQYF; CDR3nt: TGCAGTGCTAGGCGGGGGGTGGACGCGGCGGCCCAGTACTTC
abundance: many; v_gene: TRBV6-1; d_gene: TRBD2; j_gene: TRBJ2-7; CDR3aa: CASKISGSGYEQYF; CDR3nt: TGTGCCAGCAAAATTAGCGGGAGCGGGTACGAGCAGTACTTC
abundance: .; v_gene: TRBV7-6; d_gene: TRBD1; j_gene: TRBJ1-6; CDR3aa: CASSESRGQGGRSPLHF; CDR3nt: TGTGCCAGCAGCGAGAGCCGCGGACAGGGGGGCCGATCACCCCTCCACTTT
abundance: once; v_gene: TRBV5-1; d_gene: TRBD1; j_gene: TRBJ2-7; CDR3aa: CASSFGTGVGYEQYF; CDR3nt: TGCGCCAGCAGCTTCGGGACAGGAGTTGGGTACGAGCAGTACTTC
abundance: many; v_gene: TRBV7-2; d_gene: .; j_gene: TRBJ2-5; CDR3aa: CASSLYSGQETQYF; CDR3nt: TGTGCCAGCAGCTTATACTCAGGGCAAGAGACCCAGTACTTC
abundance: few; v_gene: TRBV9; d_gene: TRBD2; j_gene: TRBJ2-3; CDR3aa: CASSVGLAGVVDTQYF; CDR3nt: TGTGCCAGCAGCGTAGGGCTAGCGGGAGTGGTAGATACGCAGTATTTT
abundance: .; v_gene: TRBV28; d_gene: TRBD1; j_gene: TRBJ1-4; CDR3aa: CASWGTGDEKLFF; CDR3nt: TGTGCCAGCTGGGGGACAGGGGATGAAAAACTGTTTTTT
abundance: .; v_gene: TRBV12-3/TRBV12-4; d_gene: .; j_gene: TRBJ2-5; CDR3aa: CASSANSRVETQYF; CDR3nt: TGTGCCAGCAGTGCCAACTCCCGGGTGGAGACCCAGTACTTC
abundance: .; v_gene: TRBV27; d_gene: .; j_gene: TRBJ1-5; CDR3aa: CASRGTGLPQHF; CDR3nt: TGTGCCAGCAGGGGTACGGGGCTGCCCCAGCATTTT
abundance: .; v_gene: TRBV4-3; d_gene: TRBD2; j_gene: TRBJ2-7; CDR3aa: CASSQVMGGAGGGEQYF; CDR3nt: TGCGCCAGCAGCCAAGTTATGGGAGGGGCGGGAGGCGGAGAGCAGTACTTC
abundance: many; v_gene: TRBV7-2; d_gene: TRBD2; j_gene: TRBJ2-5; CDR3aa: CASSPRTSGRGETQYF; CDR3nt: TGTGCCAGCAGCCCTAGGACTAGCGGGAGGGGAGAGACCCAGTACTTC
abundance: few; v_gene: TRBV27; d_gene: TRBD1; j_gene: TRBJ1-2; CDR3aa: CASSSDYRGTDGYTF; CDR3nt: TGTGCCAGCAGTTCGGACTACAGGGGTACGGATGGCTACACCTTC
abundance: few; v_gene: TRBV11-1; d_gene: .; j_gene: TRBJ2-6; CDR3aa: CASSLGETGANVLTF; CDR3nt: TGTGCCAGCAGCTTGGGTGAGACTGGGGCCAACGTCCTGACTTTC
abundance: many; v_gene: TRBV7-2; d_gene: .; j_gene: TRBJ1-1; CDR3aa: CASSLAFGDTEAFF; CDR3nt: TGTGCCAGCAGCTTAGCCTTTGGGGATACTGAAGCTTTCTTT
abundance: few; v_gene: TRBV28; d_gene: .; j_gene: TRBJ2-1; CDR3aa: CASRNRVGDEQFF; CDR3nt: TGTGCCAGCAGGAACAGGGTTGGGGATGAGCAGTTCTTC
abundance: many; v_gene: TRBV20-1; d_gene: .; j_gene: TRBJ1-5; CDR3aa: CSAAHGGSNQPQHF; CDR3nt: TGCAGTGCCGCCCACGGGGGGAGCAATCAGCCCCAGCATTTT
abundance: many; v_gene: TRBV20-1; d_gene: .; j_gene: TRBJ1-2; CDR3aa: CSASRRGYTF; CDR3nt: TGCAGTGCCTCACGTAGGGGCTACACCTTC
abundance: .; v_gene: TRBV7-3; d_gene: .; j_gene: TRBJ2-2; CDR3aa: CASSPAGSLVGELFF; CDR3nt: TGTGCCAGCAGCCCGGCGGGGTCCCTGGTCGGGGAGCTGTTTTTT
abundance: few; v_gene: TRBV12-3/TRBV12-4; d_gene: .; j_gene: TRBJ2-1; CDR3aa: CASKQGYYNEQFF; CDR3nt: TGTGCCAGCAAGCAGGGATATTACAATGAGCAGTTCTTC
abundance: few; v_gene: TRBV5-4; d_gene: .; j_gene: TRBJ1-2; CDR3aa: CASSLRESIGGYTF; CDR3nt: TGTGCCAGCAGCTTGAGGGAGAGTATCGGCGGCTACACCTTC
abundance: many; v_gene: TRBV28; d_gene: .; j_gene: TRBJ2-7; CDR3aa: CASSPRVDEQYF; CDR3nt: TGTGCCAGCAGTCCAAGGGTGGACGAGCAGTACTTC
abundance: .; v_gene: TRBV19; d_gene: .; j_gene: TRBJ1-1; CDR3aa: CASSIGAVNTEAFF; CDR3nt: TGTGCCAGTAGTATAGGTGCGGTGAACACTGAAGCTTTCTTT
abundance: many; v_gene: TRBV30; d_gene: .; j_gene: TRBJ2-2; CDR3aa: CAWTSGKTGELFF; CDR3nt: TGTGCCTGGACAAGCGGAAAAACCGGGGAGCTGTTTTTT
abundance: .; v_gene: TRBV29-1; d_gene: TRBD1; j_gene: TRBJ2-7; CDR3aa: CSVEDRDRVGYEQYF; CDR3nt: TGCAGCGTTGAAGATAGGGACAGGGTAGGCTACGAGCAGTACTTC
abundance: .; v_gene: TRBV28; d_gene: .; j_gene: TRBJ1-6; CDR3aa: CASSPTGRLYNSPLHF; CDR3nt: TGTGCCAGCAGTCCTACAGGGAGGTTATATAATTCACCCCTCCACTTT
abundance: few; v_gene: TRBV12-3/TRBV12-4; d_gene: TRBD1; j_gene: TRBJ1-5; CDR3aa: CASSPGSRGQVHF; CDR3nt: TGTGCCAGCAGCCCCGGTTCCAGGGGGCAGGTGCATTTT
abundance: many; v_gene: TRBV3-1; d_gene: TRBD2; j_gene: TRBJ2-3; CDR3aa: CASSQGAGLAGNTQYF; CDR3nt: TGTGCCAGCAGCCAAGGGGCAGGACTAGCGGGAAATACGCAGTATTTT
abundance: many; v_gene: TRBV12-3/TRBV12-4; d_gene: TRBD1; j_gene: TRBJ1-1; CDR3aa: CASSLSGGYTEAFF; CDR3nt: TGTGCCAGCAGTTTATCAGGGGGGTACACTGAAGCTTTCTTT
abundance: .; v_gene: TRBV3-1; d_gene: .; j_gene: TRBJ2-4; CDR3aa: CASSLRGTEGGNIQYF; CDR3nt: TGTGCCAGCAGCTTAAGGGGGACGGAGGGGGGTAACATTCAGTACTTC
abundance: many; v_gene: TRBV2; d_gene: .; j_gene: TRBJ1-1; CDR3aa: CASSERSEAFF; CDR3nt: TGTGCCAGCAGTGAACGCTCTGAAGCTTTCTTT
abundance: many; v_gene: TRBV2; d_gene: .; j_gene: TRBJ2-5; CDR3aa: CAPSGSQGETQYF; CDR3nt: TGTGCGCCATCGGGCTCTCAAGGGGAGACCCAGTACTTC
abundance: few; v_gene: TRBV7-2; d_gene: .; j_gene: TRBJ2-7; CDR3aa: CASCKGGAGEQYF; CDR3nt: TGTGCCAGCTGCAAAGGGGGCGCGGGGGAGCAGTACTTC
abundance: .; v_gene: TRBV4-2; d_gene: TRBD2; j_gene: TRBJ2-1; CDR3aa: CASSQDSGTDNEQFF; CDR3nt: TGTGCCAGCAGCCAAGATAGCGGGACGGACAATGAGCAGTTCTTC
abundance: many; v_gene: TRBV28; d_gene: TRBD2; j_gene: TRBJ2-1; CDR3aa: CASTLRGLADNEQFF; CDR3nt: TGTGCCAGCACACTACGGGGACTAGCGGACAATGAGCAGTTCTTC
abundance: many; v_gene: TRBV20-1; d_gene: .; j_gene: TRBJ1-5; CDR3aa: CSASDTGSSNQPQHF; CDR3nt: TGCAGTGCTAGTGATACAGGTTCTAGCAATCAGCCCCAGCATTTT
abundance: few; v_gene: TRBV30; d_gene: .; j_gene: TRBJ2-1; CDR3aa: CAWSVGPPTAYNEQFF; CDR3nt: TGTGCCTGGAGTGTGGGGCCTCCGACGGCCTACAATGAGCAGTTCTTC
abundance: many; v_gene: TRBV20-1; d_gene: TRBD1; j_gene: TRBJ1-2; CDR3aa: CSALLQGTRWSGYTF; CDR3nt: TGCAGTGCCTTACTACAGGGGACCCGATGGAGTGGCTACACCTTC
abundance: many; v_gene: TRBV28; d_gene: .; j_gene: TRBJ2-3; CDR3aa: CASSSERQESDTQYF; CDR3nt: TGTGCCAGCAGTTCCGAAAGACAGGAGTCAGATACGCAGTATTTT
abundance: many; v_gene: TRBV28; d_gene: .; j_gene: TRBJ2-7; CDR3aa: CASSQMPLTYEQYF; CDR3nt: TGTGCCAGCAGTCAAATGCCCCTAACCTACGAGCAGTACTTC
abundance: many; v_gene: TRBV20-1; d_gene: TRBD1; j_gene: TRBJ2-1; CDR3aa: CSAPTGVPYNEQFF; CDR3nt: TGCAGTGCTCCCACAGGGGTCCCCTACAATGAGCAGTTCTTC
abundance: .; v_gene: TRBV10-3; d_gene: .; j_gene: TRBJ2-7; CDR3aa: CAISLLYSYEQYF; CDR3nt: TGTGCCATCAGTCTCCTGTACTCCTACGAGCAGTACTTC
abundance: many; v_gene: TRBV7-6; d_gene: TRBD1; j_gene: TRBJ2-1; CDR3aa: CASSLGPGQGFPNEQFF; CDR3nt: TGTGCCAGCAGCTTAGGCCCGGGACAGGGGTTCCCCAATGAGCAGTTCTTC
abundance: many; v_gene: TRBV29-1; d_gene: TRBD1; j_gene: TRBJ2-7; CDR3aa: CSVWSGQWANEQYF; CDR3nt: TGCAGCGTTTGGTCGGGACAGTGGGCCAACGAGCAGTACTTC
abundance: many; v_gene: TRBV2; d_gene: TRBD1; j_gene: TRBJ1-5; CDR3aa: CASSEAGTGVYYSNQPQHF; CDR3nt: TGTGCCAGCAGTGAGGCCGGGACAGGGGTCTACTATAGCAATCAGCCCCAGCATTTT
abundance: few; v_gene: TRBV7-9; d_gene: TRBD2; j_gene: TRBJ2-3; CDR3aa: CASNRLAGSTDTQYF; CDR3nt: TGTGCCAGCAACCGACTAGCGGGGAGCACAGATACGCAGTATTTT
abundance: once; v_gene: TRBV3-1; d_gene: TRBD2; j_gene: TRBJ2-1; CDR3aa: CASSQELAGGPSSYNEQFF; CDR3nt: TGTGCCAGCAGCCAAGAACTAGCGGGAGGCCCGAGCTCCTACAATGAGCAGTTCTTC
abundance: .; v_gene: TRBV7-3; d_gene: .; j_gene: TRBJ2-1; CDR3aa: CASSRNGLTYNEQFF; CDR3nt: TGTGCCAGCAGCCGCAATGGACTAACGTACAATGAGCAGTTCTTC
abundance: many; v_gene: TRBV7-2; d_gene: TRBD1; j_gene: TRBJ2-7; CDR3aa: CASSLAGGPDEQYF; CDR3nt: TGTGCCAGCAGCTTAGCAGGGGGCCCGGACGAGCAGTACTTC
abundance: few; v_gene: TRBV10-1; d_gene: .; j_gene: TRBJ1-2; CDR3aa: CASSDPAMGYTF; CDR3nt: TGCGCCAGCAGTGATCCGGCTATGGGCTACACCTTC
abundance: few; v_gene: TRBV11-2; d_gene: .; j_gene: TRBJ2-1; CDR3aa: CASTLPGHGEEQFF; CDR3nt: TGTGCCAGCACCCTACCGGGACACGGAGAAGAGCAGTTCTTC
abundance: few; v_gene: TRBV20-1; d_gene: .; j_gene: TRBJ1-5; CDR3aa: CARVPGTWGNRDQPQHF; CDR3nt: TGCGCCCGAGTGCCCGGGACCTGGGGAAATAGAGATCAGCCCCAGCATTTT
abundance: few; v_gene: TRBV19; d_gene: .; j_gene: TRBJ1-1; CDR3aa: CASSILATQRRTEAFF; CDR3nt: TGTGCCAGTAGTATCCTAGCAACGCAGAGGAGAACTGAAGCTTTCTTT
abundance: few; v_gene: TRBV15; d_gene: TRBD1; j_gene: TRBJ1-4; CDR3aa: CATSSGGQGGKLFF; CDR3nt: TGTGCCACCAGCAGCGGTGGACAGGGCGGAAAACTGTTTTTT
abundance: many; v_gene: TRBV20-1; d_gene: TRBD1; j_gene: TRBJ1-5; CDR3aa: CSASTGTGGGQPQHF; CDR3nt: TGCAGTGCTAGTACCGGGACAGGGGGCGGTCAGCCCCAGCATTTT
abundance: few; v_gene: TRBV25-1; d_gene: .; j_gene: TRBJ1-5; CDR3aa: CASSEGGRGQPQHF; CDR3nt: TGTGCCAGCAGTGAAGGGGGACGCGGTCAGCCCCAGCATTTT
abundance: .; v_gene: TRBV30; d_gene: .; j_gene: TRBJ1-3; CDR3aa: CAWNSGNTIYF; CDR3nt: TGTGCCTGGAACTCCGGTAACACCATATATTTT
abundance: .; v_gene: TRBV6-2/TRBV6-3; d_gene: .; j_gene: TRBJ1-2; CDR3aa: CASSYVIGTPTNYGYTF; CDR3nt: TGTGCCAGCAGTTACGTTATCGGGACACCTACTAACTATGGCTACACCTTC
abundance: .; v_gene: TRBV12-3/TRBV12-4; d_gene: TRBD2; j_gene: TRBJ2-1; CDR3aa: CASSKGLAGANEQFF; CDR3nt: TGTGCCAGCAGTAAGGGACTAGCGGGAGCCAATGAGCAGTTCTTC